A selection of T cell receptor beta chains follows, all from one sample in a study of blood T cells in healthy people across ages. TCRdb processed the 5' RACE reads anew with MiXCR; each CDR3 protein has one entry. Among 1.5 million to 1.8 million distinct CDR3 sequences listed, approximately 42% were seen once. The sequencing input was blood. These receptors all come from a woman aged 18-29 years in good health. Both conserved end residues are part of each CDR3. D genes are given only for firm matches. The size of a clone is reported for some rows only, either as once, few or many, or as a class for expanded clones.

d_call	clone_size	v_call	j_call	cdr3_aa	cdr3_nt
.	.	TRBV4-3	TRBJ1-2	CASSQAARANYGYTF	TGCGCCAGCAGCCAAGCGGCCAGGGCTAACTATGGCTACACCTTC
.	.	TRBV6-2/TRBV6-3	TRBJ2-7	CASSNLRSSYEQYF	TGTGCCAGCAGTAACCTAAGGAGCTCCTACGAGCAGTACTTC
TRBD2	.	TRBV15	TRBJ2-1	CATSRVGLGFSHEQFF	TGTGCCACCAGCAGAGTGGGACTAGGTTTTTCGCATGAGCAGTTCTTC
.	.	TRBV5-6	TRBJ2-4	CASSLPGSGLDIQYF	TGTGCCAGCAGCTTGCCCGGGAGCGGGTTGGACATTCAGTACTTC
TRBD1	.	TRBV6-2/TRBV6-3	TRBJ1-1	CASSEPGQWRNTEAFF	TGTGCCAGCAGTGAGCCGGGACAGTGGAGAAACACTGAAGCTTTCTTT
TRBD2	.	TRBV7-2	TRBJ2-3	CASSFKPTSGGLTDTQYF	TGTGCCAGCAGCTTCAAACCGACTAGCGGGGGGCTCACAGATACGCAGTATTTT
TRBD2	few	TRBV4-2	TRBJ2-1	CASSHYPAGSGRTYNEQFF	TGTGCCAGCAGCCATTACCCGGCGGGTAGCGGGAGGACCTACAATGAGCAGTTCTTC
TRBD1	once	TRBV19	TRBJ2-1	CASSGDRAMNNEQFF	TGTGCCAGTAGTGGCGACAGGGCGATGAACAATGAGCAGTTCTTC
.	few	TRBV20-1	TRBJ2-7	CSASGGRGSYEQYF	TGCAGTGCTAGTGGTGGGAGAGGCTCCTACGAGCAGTACTTC
.	few	TRBV9	TRBJ2-1	CASNLGVLSYNEQFF	TGTGCCAGCAACCTTGGGGTTCTCTCCTACAATGAGCAGTTCTTC
.	.	TRBV30	TRBJ2-7	CAWSQGFHEQYF	TGTGCCTGGAGTCAGGGGTTCCACGAGCAGTACTTC
.	.	TRBV2	TRBJ1-1	CASSEWNGNTEAFF	TGTGCCAGCAGTGAGTGGAACGGGAACACTGAAGCTTTCTTT
.	few	TRBV4-3	TRBJ2-7	CASSQDISRGHYEQYF	TGCGCCAGCAGCCAAGATATAAGTAGAGGGCACTACGAGCAGTACTTC
TRBD2	.	TRBV10-3	TRBJ2-3	CAISLTRGGPRTDTQYF	TGTGCCATCAGTCTTACACGGGGGGGTCCACGCACAGATACGCAGTATTTT
.	.	TRBV12-3/TRBV12-4	TRBJ1-4	CASKGRVSSEKLFF	TGTGCCAGCAAGGGAAGGGTCTCGAGTGAAAAACTGTTTTTT
.	few	TRBV12-3/TRBV12-4	TRBJ1-2	CASSLNPRVYGYTF	TGTGCCAGCAGTTTAAACCCCAGGGTCTATGGCTACACCTTC
TRBD2	.	TRBV12-3/TRBV12-4	TRBJ2-5	CASSPQGLAEQETQYF	TGTGCCAGCAGTCCTCAAGGACTAGCGGAGCAAGAGACCCAGTACTTC
.	.	TRBV5-1	TRBJ2-7	CASSLADSAYNEQYF	TGCGCCAGCAGCTTGGCCGATAGCGCATACAATGAGCAGTACTTC
.	.	TRBV4-2	TRBJ1-5	CASSRDGQPQHF	TGTGCCAGCAGCCGGGACGGTCAGCCCCAGCATTTT
TRBD1	.	TRBV24-1	TRBJ2-5	CATSDFGQGKGNEQYF	TGTGCCACCAGTGACTTCGGACAGGGGAAAGGCAATGAGCAGTACTTC